The 27 T cell receptor beta chains in this list originate from one sample, sequenced in a study of T cell repertoires in cytomegalovirus infection. Their antigens remain unidentified. TCRdb reanalysed the reads using MiXCR and keeps one entry per CDR3 protein. In the table there are 310,000 or so distinct CDR3 sequences, roughly 25% of which are singletons. Sequencing was performed on cultured PBMCs, taken from culture after CMV antigen stimulation. Receptors were obtained from a human donor in good health (CMV status not recorded). Some clones in this sample may be carry-over from other donors' samples.

A note on this clonotype: One junction end does not reproduce the germline sequence, and a read error may be involved. CDR3 in DNA: TGTGCCTCAATTCCCGGGGCCTCACCGTTCAATACCGAGGAGCTGTTTTTT. Protein: CASIPGASPFNTEELFF. V usage is TRBV11-3 and J usage is TRBJ2-2; D tentatively reads TRBD1 or TRBD2 (5 bases each). CDR1 SGHNT and CDR2 YENEEA come from the germline V gene. This CDR3 has 17 residues.

This clonotype occurred a few times. The chain employs TRBV10-3 and TRBJ1-2, with TRBD1 matching over 8 bases. CDR1 and CDR2 from the germline V gene are ENHRY and SYGVKD. The V gene end was trimmed by 10 bases and the J gene end by 3 bases; junction bases not matched to a gene: 10. This CDR3 has 14 amino acids. This CDR3 is CATPKQGVDYGYTF. As DNA, the CDR3 is TGTGCCACCCCAAAACAGGGGGTGGACTATGGCTACACCTTC.

The rearrangement uses TRBV19 and TRBJ1-2, with unresolved D. Trimming took 6 bases from V and 4 from J, leaving 15 bases between them. The CDR3 sequence is 14 residues long. CDR1 LNHDA and CDR2 SQIVND come from the germline V gene (reference sequence). The CDR3 DNA sequence: TGTGCCAGTAGCCTTCGGCAGCCAGGCTATGGCTACACCTTC. This gives the protein CASSLRQPGYGYTF.

This chain connects TRBV20-1 to TRBJ2-7, with no clear D. CDR3 size: 13 residues. V was clipped by 1 base and J by 0 bases, with 7 bases between them. From germline, CDR1 is DFQATT and CDR2 SNEGSKA (reference sequence). For the CDR3, the DNA is TGCAGTGCTAGAGGTTTTGACTCCTACGAGCAGTACGTC. This codes for CSARGFDSYEQYV.

This clonotype was counted only a few times. The V call is TRBV4-1, the J call TRBJ1-5; D is ambiguous. The V end was cut by 0 bases, the J end by 3 bases, with 6 bases between. Germline V CDR1 and CDR2: MGHRA, YSYEKL. The CDR3 runs to 14 residues. CDR3 amino acids: CASSQDSINQPQHF. For the CDR3, the DNA is TGCGCCAGCAGCCAAGACAGTATCAATCAGCCCCAGCATTTT.

The V gene is TRBV9, the J gene TRBJ2-5; 8 bases line up with TRBD2. Germline loops: CDR1 SGDLS, CDR2 YYNGEE. With V trimmed by 3 bases and J by 6 bases, 4 bases remained unmatched. The CDR3 loop spans 13 amino acids. CDR3 nucleotide sequence: TGTGCCAGCAGCGAGGGACTAGTGAAGACCCAGTACTTC. The encoded protein is CASSEGLVKTQYF.

This rearrangement joins TRBV4-1 to TRBJ2-3, with TRBD2 matching 12 bases. Germline lookup yields CDR1 MGHRA and CDR2 YSYEKL. The CDR3 consists of 17 residues. The V segment lost 2 bases and the J segment 5 bases; nucleotides outside the gene matches: 8. The CDR3 nucleotides read TGCGCCAGCAGCCAAATGACTAGCGGGAGAACTGAAGATACGCAGTATTTT. Amino acid sequence: CASSQMTSGRTEDTQYF.

The J gene is TRBJ2-7, the V gene TRBV2; D possibly corresponds to TRBD1 (5 bases). V lost 11 bases and J lost 2, with 13 bases in between. The V gene's germline CDR1 is SNHLY and CDR2 FYNNEI. This CDR3 has 12 residues. CDR3 amino acids: CAGSDSTYEQYF. Here the CDR3 DNA reads TGTGCCGGATCTGACAGTACCTACGAGCAGTACTTC.

This clonotype was found once. This clone may be a read error of a much larger clone one base away. The V call is TRBV6-2 or TRBV6-3, the J call TRBJ1-5; tentative D call: TRBD1 (5 bases). The CDR3 consists of 14 residues. Trimming pared 10 bases from V and 4 bases from J, leaving 17 bases between. Germline loops: CDR1 MNHEY, CDR2 SVGEGT. The CDR3 nucleotides are TGTGCCAACAATCAAGGGGAGGGGAATCAGCCCCAGCATTTT. Translation gives CANNQGEGNQPQHF.

This clonotype was counted at least ten times. The genes are TRBV7-3 and TRBJ2-5, with D possibly being TRBD2 (6 bases). Trimming took off 2 bases at V and 7 bases at J, with 17 bases between the two ends. CDR1 is SGHTA, CDR2 FQGTGA, per germline. The length of the CDR3 is 15 residues. The CDR3 DNA follows: TGTGCCAGCAGCTTAGGCGGGAATAATCGTGGGACCCAGTACTTC. It codes for CASSLGGNNRGTQYF.

The chain couples TRBV10-3 to TRBJ1-2, with D unclear. The V and J ends lost 4 bases and 2 bases respectively, with 17 bases between them. Germline lookup yields CDR1 ENHRY and CDR2 SYGVKD. This CDR3 has 16 amino acids. The CDR3 nucleotides read TGTGCCATCAGTGGAAAAACATCTTCCCAAAACTATGGCTACACCTTC. This encodes CAISGKTSSQNYGYTF.

This clonotype was counted a few times. This rearrangement joins TRBV11-3 to TRBJ2-4; D is perhaps TRBD1 (6 bases). V shed 5 bases and J shed 1 base, with 21 bases lying between them. CDR1 is SGHNT, CDR2 YENEEA, per germline. This CDR3 has 18 amino acids. The CDR3 region is CASSLPWSPDRAKNIQYF. The DNA of the CDR3 is TGTGCCAGCAGCCTGCCGTGGAGTCCCGACAGGGCCAAAAACATTCAGTACTTC.

This clonotype was found a few times. V and J are TRBV12-3 or TRBV12-4 and TRBJ1-1; D might be TRBD1 (5 bases). V lost 5 bases to trimming and J lost 1 base, with 11 bases between them. The length of the CDR3 is 14 residues. CDR3 sequence: CASSPVQGNTEAFF. DNA for the CDR3: TGTGCCAGCAGTCCTGTTCAGGGGAACACTGAAGCTTTCTTT.

The V call is TRBV6-6, the J call TRBJ2-5; a possible D gene is TRBD1 (6 bases). CDR3 length: 18 amino acids. V was shortened by 6 bases and J by 5 bases, with 28 bases between the two germline ends. In germline, CDR1 is MNHNY, CDR2 SVGAGI (reference sequence). The CDR3 nucleotides read TGTGCCAGCAGCCCTGGGGCAACCCGACAGGTTGGACGGGAGACCCAGTACTTC. Its protein is CASSPGATRQVGRETQYF.

V gene TRBV19 combines with J gene TRBJ2-2; D is perhaps TRBD2 (6 bases). V lost 10 bases, J lost 6 bases, and 18 bases lay in between. Germline V CDR1 and CDR2: LNHDA, SQIVND (reference sequence). This CDR3 is built from 14 residues. The CDR3 DNA sequence: TGTGCCACTAGGGGCGGGGATAGGTCCGGGGAGCTGTTTTTT. Translation: CATRGGDRSGELFF.

V gene TRBV7-9 combines with J gene TRBJ2-6; 8 nucleotides agree with TRBD1. Germline assignment: CDR1 SEHNR and CDR2 FQNEAQ (reference sequence). The CDR3 runs to 15 residues. V gave up 7 bases and J gave up 2 bases; unmatched junction bases: 4. CDR3 DNA sequence: TGTGCCAGCATCCTGGACAGGGCTGGGGCCAACGTCCTGACTTTC. This sequence encodes CASILDRAGANVLTF.

This clonotype was seen at least ten times. The chain combines TRBV7-2 with TRBJ2-3; 10 bases are a match to TRBD2. This CDR3 contains 19 residues. The germline CDR1 and CDR2 sequences are SGHTA and FQGNSA. Trimming cost V 6 bases and J 0 bases; bases outside gene matches: 15. The CDR3 spells CASRLTSGTSVTSTDTQYF. Written as DNA, the CDR3 is TGTGCCAGCAGGTTGACCTCCGGGACTAGCGTAACTAGCACAGATACGCAGTATTTT. Full variable domain (remainder filled in from reference TRBV7-2 and TRBJ2-3): GAGVSQSPSNKVTEKGKDVELRCDPISGHTALYWYRQSLGQGLEFLIYFQGNSAPDKSGLPSDRFSAERTGGSVSTLTIQRTQQEDSAVYLCASRLTSGTSVTSTDTQYFGPGTRLTVL.

This clonotype turned up a few times. This chain uses TRBV5-4 with TRBJ2-3; D ambiguous. The CDR3 sequence is 13 residues long. The germline CDR1 and CDR2 sequences are SGHNT and YYREEE (reference sequence). V was trimmed by 1 base and J by 4 bases, leaving 7 bases between them. CDR3 bases: TGTGCCAGCAGCTTGAGAGACGCAGATACGCAGTATTTT. Encoded protein: CASSLRDADTQYF.

This clonotype has a handful of counts. This chain links TRBV18 with TRBJ1-2, with 7 bases lining up with TRBD1. There are 14 residues in the CDR3. CDR1 is KGHSH and CDR2 is LQKENI in the germline V gene. The V and J ends lost 3 bases and 2 bases, in that order; junction bases with no gene match: 3. The CDR3 bases are TGTGCCAGCTCACCTGAGACAGGGAACTATGGCTACACCTTC. Protein: CASSPETGNYGYTF.

This clonotype was counted at least ten times. The chain is built from TRBV2 and TRBJ2-2; 7 bases match TRBD2. In germline, CDR1 is SNHLY, CDR2 FYNNEI. The trim removed 7 bases at V and 7 bases at J, leaving 9 bases unmatched. This CDR3 comprises 14 residues. The CDR3 nucleotides read TGTGCCAGCACTGGCGGGAGCCGATACGGGGAGCTGTTTTTT. It specifies CASTGGSRYGELFF.

The table lists this clonotype with many counts. The rearrangement uses TRBV7-2 and TRBJ2-5, with D possibly TRBD2 on 6 matching bases. Trimming removed 0 bases at V and 2 bases at J, with 13 bases between. The CDR3 sequence is 16 residues long. CDR1 and CDR2 (germline): SGHTA, FQGNSA. The CDR3 loop is CASSLAPAGLQETQYF. The CDR3 DNA follows: TGTGCCAGCAGCTTAGCGCCAGCGGGCTTACAAGAGACCCAGTACTTC.

This clonotype was seen only a few times. The chain joins TRBV11-1 to TRBJ2-1, with 10 bases lining up with TRBD2. The V and J ends lost 1 base and 3 bases, in that order; junction bases with no gene match: 18. Germline V lookup: CDR1 SGHAT, CDR2 FQDESV (reference sequence). The CDR3 extends over 21 amino acids. The CDR3 bases are TGTGCCAGCAGCTTAGGCGTCCGGGGACTAGCGCAAGGAGAAAGCTACAATGAGCAGTTCTTC. Residues: CASSLGVRGLAQGESYNEQFF.

This clonotype was recorded a few times. The V call is TRBV14, the J call TRBJ2-7, with 14 bases fitting TRBD2. Germline-derived CDR1 and CDR2 are SGHDN and FVKESK. The CDR3 length is 18 residues. The V and J ends lost 4 bases and 3 bases, in that order; junction bases with no gene match: 11. CDR3 in amino acids: CASSPRPGLAGADYEQYF. CDR3 bases: TGTGCCAGCAGCCCACGTCCGGGACTAGCGGGGGCAGACTACGAGCAGTACTTC.

This chain joins TRBV7-8 and TRBJ1-2, with TRBD1 matching over 8 bases. With V trimmed by 6 bases and J by 5 bases, 14 bases remained unmatched. Per germline, CDR1 SGHVS and CDR2 FQNEAQ. The CDR3 runs 16 residues. CDR3 residues: CASRRTGTGAGYGYTF. CDR3 sequence (DNA): TGTGCCAGCAGGCGGACCGGGACAGGTGCGGGGTATGGCTACACCTTC.

The chain is built from TRBV4-1 and TRBJ2-5; 10 bases agree with TRBD2. The CDR3 is made up of 18 amino acids. Germline V gene data show CDR1 as MGHRA and CDR2 as YSYEKL. Unmatched junction bases numbered 11, after V lost 3 bases and J lost 1 base. CDR3 region: CASSQEFGLADGQETQYF. DNA of the CDR3: TGCGCCAGCAGCCAGGAATTCGGACTAGCGGACGGCCAAGAGACCCAGTACTTC.

This clonotype showed up just a few times. The chain uses TRBV29-1 and TRBJ2-7; D is unresolved. The CDR3 runs to 11 residues. Germline values: CDR1 SQVTM, CDR2 ANQGSEA. The germline V and J ends were trimmed by 6 bases and 3 bases, with 9 bases remaining between them. In nucleotides, the CDR3 is TGCAGCGTAGGGATCGGCTACGAGCAGTACTTC. Residues: CSVGIGYEQYF.

This chain uses TRBV6-5 with TRBJ2-1, with 9 bases fitting TRBD2. Germline loops: CDR1 MNHEY, CDR2 SVGAGI. J gave up 1 base and V 0 bases, and 4 bases lay outside the gene matches. There are 17 residues in the CDR3. The CDR3 DNA sequence: TGTGCCAGCAGTTACTCGCCTAGCGGGATTTCCTACAATGAGCAGTTCTTC. This encodes CASSYSPSGISYNEQFF.